The T cell receptor (beta chain) under discussion was sequenced for a study of blood T cell repertoires in COVID-19. This CDR3 spans 15 amino acids. J was trimmed by 6 bases and V by 0 bases; bases with no gene match: 5. The V gene's germline CDR1 is SGDLS and CDR2 YYNGEE. Per the authors' pipeline: For nucleated cells, counts were estimated from reference gene primer amplification. Using immunoSEQ multiplex PCR, the repertoire was profiled, and TCRdb retains in-frame clones only, with some absent. V, J and clone size reflect that table, while D and trimming were determined from the DNA. The sample lists approximately 150,000 clones, approximately 80% occurring once. The study counted Cohort 3 donors as recovered given two negative PCRs, clearance, or symptom resolution.

This receptor was identified in a woman between 35 and 50 years old who had recovered from COVID-19. The sample comprised PBMCs or T cells enriched from blood (not recorded which). The chain combines TRBV9 with TRBJ2-3, with 9 bases identical to TRBD1. The CDR3 is CASSVGGTGLDTQYF. The CDR3 region has the DNA TGTGCCAGCAGCGTAGGAGGGACAGGGTTGGATACGCAGTATTTT.